Listed below are T cell receptor beta chains from one sample, sequenced in a study of T cell repertoires in cytomegalovirus infection. TCRdb redid the calling of the reads with MiXCR, one entry per CDR3 protein. The sample consists of some 700,000 distinct CDR3 sequences, 33% of them appearing once. Their specific antigens are unknown. The sample here was cultured PBMCs, taken from culture after CMV antigen stimulation. These receptors were taken from a human donor in good health (CMV status not recorded). Some clones in this sample may be carry-over from other donors' samples. Each CDR3 is given with its conserved first and last residue. The D gene is left open where the match is weak. The size of a clone is reported for some rows only, either as once, few or many, or as a class for expanded clones.

>.|.|TRBJ2-7|14|TRBV28
CASTLDRTGYEQYF
TGTGCCAGCACCCTCGACAGGACGGGCTACGAGCAGTACTTC
>few|TRBD2|TRBJ2-1|15|TRBV20-1
CSAARLAGGINEQFF
TGCAGTGCTGCCCGACTAGCGGGAGGGATAAATGAGCAGTTCTTC
>few|.|TRBJ1-5|17|TRBV6-6
CASSYLTTSADNQPQHF
TGTGCCAGCAGTTACCTGACCACAAGTGCCGACAATCAGCCCCAGCATTTT
>.|TRBD1|TRBJ1-3|21|TRBV28
CASSLGTVHSGTFFSRNTIYF
TGTGCCAGCAGCCTAGGGACAGTCCATTCGGGTACCTTCTTTTCTCGAAACACCATATATTTT
>.|TRBD2|TRBJ2-1|15|TRBV5-1
CASSPGTKTYNEQFF
TGCGCCAGCAGTCCCGGGACTAAAACTTACAATGAGCAGTTCTTC
>few|.|TRBJ2-5|17|TRBV7-2
CASSLAGTGIAFWTQYF
TGTGCCAGCAGCTTAGCCGGAACAGGGATAGCGTTCTGGACCCAGTACTTC
>.|TRBD2|TRBJ2-5|15|TRBV7-2
CASSFTSGRYETQYF
TGTGCCAGCAGCTTTACTAGCGGGAGGTATGAGACCCAGTACTTC
>.|TRBD1|TRBJ2-5|15|TRBV27
CASSLGGQGGETQCF
TGTGCCAGCAGTTTGGGAGGACAGGGGGGAGAGACCCAGTGCTTC
>.|TRBD1|TRBJ2-7|14|TRBV27
CASSPGTGALEQYF
TGTGCCAGCAGCCCAGGGACAGGGGCCCTCGAGCAGTACTTC
>few|TRBD1|TRBJ2-6|19|TRBV7-9
CASSSIRDRGYSGANVLTF
TGTGCCAGCAGCTCGATCCGGGACAGGGGCTACTCTGGGGCCAACGTCCTGACTTTC
>few|TRBD2|TRBJ2-2|12|TRBV6-1
CASWRGTGELFF
TGTGCCAGCTGGCGGGGGACCGGGGAGCTGTTTTTT
>.|TRBD2|TRBJ2-7|16|TRBV7-2
CASSLGGSGRAHEQYF
TGTGCCAGCAGCTTGGGCGGTAGCGGGAGGGCCCACGAGCAGTACTTC
>few|.|TRBJ1-3|13|TRBV12-3/TRBV12-4
CASSRTSGNTIYF
TGTGCCAGCAGTAGGACTTCTGGAAACACCATATATTTT
>.|.|TRBJ2-1|15|TRBV2
CASSVRLPGVNEQFF
TGTGCCAGCAGTGTTAGGCTACCTGGGGTCAATGAGCAGTTCTTC
>many|.|TRBJ1-4|16|TRBV6-5
CASSYAGAGPNEKLFF
TGTGCCAGCAGTTACGCCGGGGCAGGCCCTAATGAAAAACTGTTTTTT
>.|.|TRBJ1-1|14|TRBV27
CASNPFHGGTEAFF
TGTGCCAGCAACCCCTTCCACGGGGGCACTGAAGCTTTCTTT
>.|.|TRBJ2-7|14|TRBV7-3
CASSLPRDPYEQYF
TGTGCCAGCAGCCTTCCAAGAGATCCCTACGAGCAGTACTTC
>few|.|TRBJ2-1|13|TRBV6-1
CASRPSGAYEQFF
TGTGCCAGCAGACCGTCAGGGGCCTATGAGCAGTTCTTC
>.|.|TRBJ2-7|13|TRBV3-1
CASSQDMAYEQYF
TGTGCCAGCAGCCAAGATATGGCCTACGAGCAGTACTTC
>.|TRBD1|TRBJ1-1|14|TRBV7-3
CASSLGTGRTEAFF
TGTGCCAGCAGCTTGGGGACAGGGAGGACTGAAGCTTTCTTT
>.|TRBD2|TRBJ2-7|13|TRBV20-1
CSASLAGGDEQYF
TGCAGTGCTAGCCTAGCGGGGGGTGACGAGCAGTACTTC
>.|TRBD1|TRBJ2-2|15|TRBV7-9
CASSPGQGDTGELFF
TGTGCCAGCAGCCCGGGACAGGGGGACACCGGGGAGCTGTTTTTT
>.|.|TRBJ1-2|12|TRBV5-1
CATRAGNYGYTF
TGCGCCACTCGAGCAGGAAACTATGGCTACACCTTC
>many|.|TRBJ2-3|13|TRBV7-2
CASSLGSTDTQYF
TGTGCCAGCAGCTTAGGTAGCACAGATACGCAGTATTTT
>many|.|TRBJ2-3|13|TRBV7-2
CASSRPSTDTQYF
TGTGCCAGCAGCCGACCTAGCACAGATACGCAGTATTTT
>few|.|TRBJ2-5|13|TRBV10-3
CAISDQRGETQYF
TGTGCCATCAGTGACCAACGGGGGGAGACCCAGTACTTC
>.|.|TRBJ1-2|14|TRBV19
CASSNREQEHGYTF
TGTGCCAGTAGTAACCGGGAACAGGAACATGGCTACACCTTC
>.|.|TRBJ1-1|12|TRBV2
CASQGTLKEAFF
TGTGCCAGCCAGGGAACACTGAAGGAAGCTTTCTTT
>.|.|TRBJ2-5|11|TRBV7-9
CASSAEVTQYF
TGTGCCAGCAGTGCAGAAGTGACCCAGTACTTC
>.|.|TRBJ1-6|12|TRBV27
CASSDRHGPLHF
TGTGCCAGCAGTGATCGGCATGGACCCCTCCACTTT
>.|.|TRBJ2-3|13|TRBV12-5
CASGLVPPGTQYF
TGTGCTAGTGGTTTGGTACCCCCCGGTACGCAGTATTTT
>few|.|TRBJ2-6|14|TRBV12-3/TRBV12-4
CASSLVASPEVLTF
TGTGCCAGCAGTTTAGTGGCCAGCCCGGAGGTCCTGACTTTC
>.|.|TRBJ2-3|13|TRBV9
CASSVRLADTQYF
TGTGCCAGCAGCGTACGGCTAGCGGATACGCAGTATTTT
>.|.|TRBJ2-1|13|TRBV20-1
CSVPDRANNEQFF
TGCAGTGTTCCCGACCGAGCTAACAATGAGCAGTTCTTC
>.|TRBD1|TRBJ2-7|14|TRBV5-5
CASSLWDSSYEQYF
TGTGCCAGCAGCCTGTGGGACAGCTCCTACGAGCAGTACTTC
>.|.|TRBJ2-6|16|TRBV7-8
CASGLDPLSGANVLTF
TGTGCCAGCGGCTTAGACCCTCTCTCTGGGGCCAACGTCCTGACTTTC
>few|TRBD1|TRBJ1-2|14|TRBV2
CATLEGQEVHGYTF
TGTGCCACGTTAGAGGGACAGGAGGTTCATGGCTACACCTTC
>few|TRBD1|TRBJ2-1|19|TRBV15
CATSSDEGQGSRTNNEQFF
TGTGCCACCAGCAGTGATGAGGGACAGGGGTCCCGAACCAACAATGAGCAGTTCTTC
>once|TRBD1|TRBJ1-4|15|TRBV5-1
CASSLAQGAREKLFF
TGCGCCAGCAGCTTGGCACAGGGGGCGAGGGAAAAACTGTTTTTT
>.|TRBD2|TRBJ2-2|16|TRBV7-2
CASTHSGRERGGELFF
TGTGCCAGCACCCATTCGGGGCGGGAGAGAGGCGGGGAGCTGTTTTTT
>.|.|TRBJ1-4|13|TRBV19
CASSIDRNEKLFF
TGTGCCAGTAGTATAGATCGAAATGAAAAACTGTTTTTT
>.|.|TRBJ2-1|18|TRBV4-3
CASSQDLGGTPTANEQFF
TGCGCCAGCAGCCAAGATCTAGGGGGGACCCCTACGGCCAATGAGCAGTTCTTC
>few|TRBD1|TRBJ1-1|13|TRBV6-5
CASRSNRGIGAFF
TGTGCCAGCAGATCGAACAGGGGTATTGGAGCTTTCTTT
>.|.|TRBJ2-3|15|TRBV11-2
CASSLEGGGRDTQYF
TGTGCCAGCAGCTTAGAAGGAGGGGGAAGGGATACGCAGTATTTT
>few|.|TRBJ1-1|19|TRBV4-3
CASSQDQWYGGGGNTEAFF
TGCGCCAGCAGCCAAGATCAATGGTATGGGGGAGGTGGGAACACTGAAGCTTTCTTT
>.|TRBD2|TRBJ2-1|15|TRBV5-1
CASSFVAGAYNEQFF
TGCGCCAGCAGCTTTGTAGCGGGGGCCTACAATGAGCAGTTCTTC
>few|.|TRBJ2-3|14|TRBV15
CATSRKSLTDTQYF
TGTGCCACCAGCAGAAAAAGTCTCACAGATACGCAGTATTTT
>many|.|TRBJ1-2|13|TRBV7-2
CASSPQSNYGYTF
TGTGCCAGCAGCCCCCAGTCAAATTATGGCTACACCTTC
>once|.|TRBJ2-2|15|TRBV12-3/TRBV12-4
CASSPGLPGDGELFF
TGTGCCAGCAGTCCGGGACTCCCGGGTGACGGGGAGCTGTTTTTT